Listed here are 32 T cell receptor beta chains from one sample, sequenced in a study of T cell responses to AZD1222 COVID-19 vaccine. Sequencing used immunoSEQ multiplex PCR; TCRdb keeps in-frame clones, though not all of them. The sample shows about 170,000 clones, 70% to 90% of them seen only once. The sequencing used peripheral blood, collected 28 days after the second AZD1222 dose. These receptor sequences come from an adult who received the AZD1222 COVID-19 vaccine.

V gene TRBV15 combines with J gene TRBJ1-1, with D maybe TRBD1 (5 bases). Looked up from germline, CDR1 is LNHNV and CDR2 is YYDKDF (reference sequence). The CDR3 covers 15 residues. Trimming pared 0 bases from V and 3 bases from J, leaving 11 bases between. CDR3 loop: CATSRDPGFDTEAFF. The CDR3 coding sequence is TGTGCCACCAGCAGAGATCCAGGGTTCGACACTGAAGCTTTCTTT.

The rearrangement joins TRBV10-3 to TRBJ2-7, with 9 bases identical to TRBD2. Trimming at V came to 6 bases and at J to 4 bases, leaving 10 bases not matched to a gene. Germline assignment: CDR1 ENHRY and CDR2 SYGVKD. The CDR3 is made up of 15 amino acids. CDR3 protein: CAISEAGGTDYEQYF. Written as DNA, the CDR3 is TGTGCCATCAGCGAAGCGGGGGGTACGGATTACGAGCAGTACTTC.

The gene calls are TRBV5-4 and TRBJ2-1, with D unresolved. The CDR3 has 17 amino acids. Trimming removed 3 bases at V and 9 bases at J, with 25 bases between. Germline lookup yields CDR1 SGHNT and CDR2 YYREEE (reference sequence). The CDR3 spells CASSYISFVSPRREQFF. CDR3 DNA sequence: TGTGCCAGCAGCTACATTTCTTTTGTTTCCCCCCGGCGTGAGCAGTTCTTC.

This sequence joins TRBV9 and TRBJ1-6; D is undetermined. This CDR3 has 15 amino acids. CDR1 and CDR2 from the germline V gene are SGDLS and YYNGEE. The V and J ends lost 0 bases and 6 bases respectively, with 10 bases between them. This chain's CDR3 is CASSVDALSNSPLHF. The CDR3 DNA reads as TGTGCCAGCAGCGTAGACGCATTAAGTAATTCACCCCTCCACTTT. The entire variable domain, with the rest obtained from reference TRBV9 and TRBJ1-6, is as follows: DSGVTQTPKHLITATGQRVTLRCSPRSGDLSVYWYQQSLDQGLQFLIQYYNGEERAKGNILERFSAQQFPDLHSELNLSSLELGDSALYFCASSVDALSNSPLHFGNGTRLTVT.

The chain links TRBV19 to TRBJ2-1; D is undetermined. The CDR3 is made up of 13 amino acids. Germline loops: CDR1 LNHDA, CDR2 SQIVND (reference sequence). Trimming pared 2 bases from V and 9 bases from J, leaving 11 bases between. Written as DNA, the CDR3 is TGTGCCAGTAGTATAACGCCCACTATTGAGCAGTTCTTC. It yields the protein CASSITPTIEQFF.

CDR3 nucleotide sequence: TGTGCCAGCAGCTTAGATGTGGGAACGAATCAGCCCCAGCATTTT. This codes for CASSLDVGTNQPQHF. The chain uses TRBV7-6 and TRBJ1-5; D is uncertain. The CDR3 runs 15 residues. Germline CDR1 reads SGHVS; CDR2 reads FNYEAQ. Trimming took 1 base from V and 4 from J, leaving 11 bases between them.

The chain joins TRBV29-1 to TRBJ2-7, with a possible D match to TRBD2 (6 bases). Trimming pared 6 bases from V and 13 bases from J, leaving 22 bases between. Germline CDR1 reads SQVTM; CDR2 reads ANQGSEA. The length of the CDR3 is 12 residues. CDR3 DNA: TGCAGCGTACAAGCGACTTCGGAGGGGAAATACTTC. This codes for CSVQATSEGKYF.

V is TRBV27 and J is TRBJ1-1; D remains ambiguous. Germline V gene lookup returns CDR1 MNHEY and CDR2 SMNVEV (reference sequence). V gave up 1 base and J gave up 0 bases, with 6 bases separating them. The CDR3 loop spans 14 amino acids. The CDR3 DNA is TGTGCCAGCAGTTTATTTGGGGTGAACACTGAAGCTTTCTTT. Its protein product is CASSLFGVNTEAFF.

The V and J genes are TRBV6-5 and TRBJ2-3, with D possibly being TRBD2 (5 bases). Trimming took off 0 bases at V and 4 bases at J, with 11 bases between the two ends. The CDR3 has 15 residues. Germline V gives CDR1 MNHEY, CDR2 SVGAGI. As DNA, the CDR3 is TGTGCCAGCAGTTACTCCCTAACGGGGTCAGATACGCAGTATTTT. As protein: CASSYSLTGSDTQYF.

V gene TRBV19 combines with J gene TRBJ1-1; 8 bases fit TRBD1. The CDR3 has 14 amino acids. Per germline, CDR1 LNHDA and CDR2 SQIVND (reference sequence). V lost 7 bases to trimming and J lost 6 bases; unmatched junction nucleotides: 10. The CDR3 sequence is CASTVGVQGAEAFF. DNA of the CDR3: TGTGCCAGTACCGTCGGGGTACAGGGGGCTGAAGCTTTCTTT.

The chain carries TRBV5-4 and TRBJ2-1; TRBD1 is a possible D gene (7 bases). CDR3 length: 18 amino acids. Trimming removed 2 bases at V and 0 bases at J, with 18 bases between. The germline CDR1 and CDR2 sequences are SGHNT and YYREEE (reference sequence). The DNA of the CDR3 is TGTGCCAGCAGCTTTGGAGGGGGCGGCCTCCCCTCCTACAATGAGCAGTTCTTC. Amino acid sequence: CASSFGGGGLPSYNEQFF.

This clone came up once. J is TRBJ1-2 and V is TRBV6-5, with a tentative D call TRBD1 (5 bases). V lost 6 bases, J lost 1 base, and 15 bases lay in between. CDR3 length equals 15 residues. Germline loops: CDR1 MNHEY, CDR2 SVGAGI. The CDR3 DNA reads as TGTGCCAGCAGACCTACAGGCCGCTATAACTATGGCTACACCTTC. The encoded protein is CASRPTGRYNYGYTF.

This clone showed up just once. The chain has TRBV25-1 and TRBJ2-3; 7 bases are shared with TRBD2. Trimming removed 5 bases from V and 1 base from J; junction bases left unmatched: 12. CDR1 and CDR2 from the germline V gene are MGHDK and SYGVNS. This CDR3 spans 17 amino acids. This CDR3 reads CASSFPFGRGGTDTQYF. The CDR3 bases are TGTGCCAGCAGTTTTCCCTTCGGACGGGGGGGCACAGATACGCAGTATTTT.

The chain has TRBV5-8 and TRBJ1-5, with TRBD1 identical over 8 bases. Trimming at V came to 4 bases and at J to 5 bases, leaving 8 bases not matched to a gene. The CDR3 covers 15 residues. CDR1 is SGHTS, CDR2 YDEGEE, per germline. In DNA, the CDR3 is TGTGCCAGCAGCACTGGGACAGGCGGCCATCAGCCCCAGCATTTT. Amino acids: CASSTGTGGHQPQHF.

The rearrangement joins TRBV7-2 to TRBJ1-2; D may be TRBD1 (6 bases). The CDR3 covers 14 residues. Looked up from germline, CDR1 is SGHTA and CDR2 is FQGNSA. V shed 5 bases and J shed 0 bases, with 10 bases lying between them. CDR3 DNA: TGTGCCAGCAGCCGGGACATAACTAACTATGGCTACACCTTC. Amino acid sequence: CASSRDITNYGYTF. Full variable domain (remainder filled in from reference TRBV7-2 and TRBJ1-2): GAGVSQSPSNKVTEKGKDVELRCDPISGHTALYWYRQSLGQGLEFLIYFQGNSAPDKSGLPSDRFSAERTGGSVSTLTIQRTQQEDSAVYLCASSRDITNYGYTFGSGTRLTVV.

This chain links TRBV5-4 with TRBJ2-2; 7 nucleotides line up with TRBD2. CDR3 length: 17 residues. V shed 5 bases and J 4 bases; nucleotides not matched to a gene: 14. The germline V gene encodes CDR1 SGHNT and CDR2 YYREEE (reference sequence). The CDR3 protein is CASRFAGGGFGTGELFF. The CDR3 DNA follows: TGTGCCAGCAGATTTGCTGGGGGGGGTTTCGGCACCGGGGAGCTGTTTTTT. Full variable domain (missing parts from reference TRBV5-4 and TRBJ2-2): ETGVTQSPTHLIKTRGQQVTLRCSSQSGHNTVSWYQQALGQGPQFIFQYYREEENGRGNFPPRFSGLQFPNYSSELNVNALELDDSALYLCASRFAGGGFGTGELFFGEGSRLTVL.

The J gene is TRBJ1-3, the V gene TRBV18; possibly TRBD1 for D (5 bases). The CDR3 sequence is 16 residues long. Germline V lookup: CDR1 KGHSH, CDR2 LQKENI. With 4 bases removed from V and 0 bases from J, the gap between germline ends came to 13 bases. The CDR3 is CASSRGRSTSGNTIYF. The CDR3 bases are TGTGCCAGCTCACGGGGGAGGAGCACCTCTGGAAACACCATATATTTT. Full variable domain (outside the CDR3, taken from reference TRBV18 and TRBJ1-3): NAGVMQNPRHLVRRRGQEARLRCSPMKGHSHVYWYRQLPEEGLKFMVYLQKENIIDESGMPKERFSAEFPKEGPSILRIQQVVRGDSAAYFCASSRGRSTSGNTIYFGEGSWLTVV.

The CDR3 nucleotides are TGTGCCTGGCGTAGCGGGGGGGGGACTAATGAAAAACTGTTTTTT. This gives the protein CAWRSGGGTNEKLFF. This sequence joins TRBV30 and TRBJ1-4; D perhaps matches TRBD1 (5 bases). Trimming removed 5 bases from V and 2 bases from J, with 15 bases in between. Germline V gene data show CDR1 as GTSNPN and CDR2 as SVGIG (reference sequence). The CDR3 runs to 15 residues.

This clone was seen just once. The chain links TRBV5-4 to TRBJ2-5; the match to TRBD2 covers 7 bases. The CDR3 sequence is 14 residues long. Losses at the gene ends were 2 bases for V and 2 bases for J; bases not matched to a gene: 3. CDR1 SGHNT and CDR2 YYREEE come from the germline V gene (reference sequence). CDR3 residues: CASSFPREQETQYF. The CDR3 bases are TGTGCCAGCAGCTTCCCGCGGGAGCAAGAGACCCAGTACTTC.

The gene calls are TRBV6-5 and TRBJ1-2; no firm D call. V lost 7 bases to trimming and J lost 4 bases, with 16 bases between them. CDR1 is MNHEY, CDR2 SVGAGI, per germline. The CDR3 is made up of 14 amino acids. This CDR3 is CASTQKPESYGYTF. CDR3 coding DNA: TGTGCCAGCACCCAGAAGCCAGAAAGCTATGGCTACACCTTC.

This sequence joins TRBV27 and TRBJ2-1; a possible D gene is TRBD1 (5 bases). The germline V gene has CDR1 MNHEY and CDR2 SMNVEV (reference sequence). The CDR3 covers 15 residues. V shed 3 bases and J shed 4 bases, with 13 bases lying between them. For the CDR3, the DNA is TGTGCCAGCAGTTTGGTACAGGAAGATTACAATGAGCAGTTCTTC. Its translation: CASSLVQEDYNEQFF.

V usage is TRBV10-2 and J usage is TRBJ1-1, with D hard to call. Germline assignment: CDR1 WSHSY and CDR2 SAAADI. The CDR3 runs to 13 residues. Between the trimmed V and J ends, which lost 3 bases and 4 bases, there was a span of 9 bases. This chain's CDR3 is CASSEQGSTEAFF. As DNA, the CDR3 is TGCGCCAGCAGTGAACAAGGGTCCACTGAAGCTTTCTTT.

The chain employs TRBV12-3 or TRBV12-4 and TRBJ1-2, with 7 bases lining up with TRBD1. This CDR3 region has 13 residues. J gave up 8 bases and V 6 bases, and 9 bases lay outside the gene matches. This chain's CDR3 is CASSPLRGDGYTF. CDR3 in DNA: TGTGCCAGCAGCCCCCTCAGGGGGGACGGCTACACCTTC.

The rearrangement links TRBV19 to TRBJ1-2; D ambiguous. The germline V and J ends were trimmed by 7 bases and 2 bases, with 11 bases remaining between them. CDR3 size: 13 residues. Germline lookup yields CDR1 LNHDA and CDR2 SQIVND (reference sequence). In DNA form, the CDR3 reads TGTGCCAGTAATACGTACGGAAACTATGGCTACACCTTC. Translating it yields CASNTYGNYGYTF.

CDR3 protein: CAISESTTGFGGNGYTF. DNA of the CDR3: TGTGCCATCAGTGAGTCGACGACCGGTTTCGGCGGAAATGGCTACACCTTC. The chain carries TRBV10-3 and TRBJ1-2; D gene unclear. Deletions cut 0 bases from V and 6 bases from J, with 20 bases between. The CDR3 loop spans 17 amino acids. Germline-derived CDR1 and CDR2 are ENHRY and SYGVKD.

The rearrangement links TRBV19 to TRBJ1-4; D not resolved. CDR1 is LNHDA, CDR2 SQIVND, per germline (reference sequence). V lost 10 bases to trimming and J lost 0 bases, with 15 bases between them. The CDR3 length is 15 residues. CDR3 in DNA: TGTGCCACCAAGGAAAAGCGTGCAACTAATGAAAAACTGTTTTTT. It translates to CATKEKRATNEKLFF.

The chain joins TRBV28 to TRBJ1-5, with a weak D call TRBD1 (5 bases). The CDR3 sequence is 15 residues long. CDR1 and CDR2 (germline): MDHEN, SYDVKM. V was cut by 8 bases and J by 8 bases, with 22 bases left in between. The CDR3 loop is CASGEGSQGGKPQHF. CDR3 in DNA: TGTGCCAGCGGAGAGGGATCCCAGGGTGGTAAGCCCCAGCATTTT.

The gene calls are TRBV27 and TRBJ1-1; tentatively, D is TRBD1 (6 bases). Germline CDR1 and CDR2: MNHEY and SMNVEV (reference sequence). Trimming stripped 7 bases from V and 7 bases from J, with 10 bases between. CDR3 length: 11 residues. The CDR3 DNA sequence: TGTGCCAGCACCGAGGGGGGTGAAGCTTTCTTT. This translates into CASTEGGEAFF.

The V and J genes are TRBV19 and TRBJ2-2, with D possibly matching TRBD1 (6 bases). There are 15 residues in the CDR3. Germline V gives CDR1 LNHDA, CDR2 SQIVND (reference sequence). The V and J ends lost 2 bases and 5 bases respectively, with 12 bases between them. This chain's CDR3 is CASSIRQGKTGELFF. DNA of the CDR3: TGTGCCAGTAGTATACGGCAGGGGAAGACCGGGGAGCTGTTTTTT.

The V call is TRBV7-9, the J call TRBJ1-2; TRBD1 aligns across 7 bases. The CDR3 sequence is 15 residues long. CDR1 and CDR2 from the germline V gene are SEHNR and FQNEAQ (reference sequence). Trimming cost V 5 bases and J 8 bases; bases outside gene matches: 14. The DNA for the CDR3 is TGTGCCAGCAGCAGCCCGACAGGGCCTTCTAAGGGCTACACCTTC. It yields the protein CASSSPTGPSKGYTF.

For this clone: This specimen includes other DNA sequences encoding the same CDR3. For the CDR3, the DNA is TGTGCCAGCTCACCACAGGGGGGCACTGAAGCTTTCTTT. Translated, it gives CASSPQGGTEAFF. The chain links TRBV18 to TRBJ1-1; a possible D gene is TRBD1 (6 bases). Trimming removed 1 base from V and 4 bases from J, with 7 bases in between. Looked up from germline, CDR1 is KGHSH and CDR2 is LQKENI. The CDR3 sequence is 13 residues long. Supplemented by reference TRBV18 and TRBJ1-1, the full variable domain reads NAGVMQNPRHLVRRRGQEARLRCSPMKGHSHVYWYRQLPEEGLKFMVYLQKENIIDESGMPKERFSAEFPKEGPSILRIQQVVRGDSAAYFCASSPQGGTEAFFGQGTRLTVV.

The chain recombines TRBV27 with TRBJ2-3; 11 nucleotides agree with TRBD2. The CDR3 runs 17 residues. V gave up 3 bases and J gave up 3 bases; unmatched junction bases: 8. CDR1 MNHEY and CDR2 SMNVEV come from the germline V gene (reference sequence). CDR3 nucleotide sequence: TGTGCCAGCAGTTTGAGTAGCGGGGGGGCCGGAACAGATACGCAGTATTTT. As protein: CASSLSSGGAGTDTQYF.